Given below is one T cell receptor beta chain in context. Its antigen is as yet unknown. This sample is part of a study of identical twins. Findings and caveats of the study: Conclusions came from cross-sectional statistical analysis, not from following the same donors.

TCRdb recomputed calls from the 5' RACE reads with MiXCR, one row per CDR3 protein. Among about 520,000 distinct CDR3 sequences listed, 22% were seen once. The CDR3 loop spans 15 amino acids. Germline CDR1 reads GTSNPN; CDR2 reads SVGIG (reference sequence). After removal of 3 bases from V and 8 bases from J, the junction contained 9 bases not matched to a gene. The sample was also linked to a second study, of T cells expressing NK-cell markers.

This chain connects TRBV30 to TRBJ2-3, with 12 nucleotides matching TRBD2. The origin of this receptor is a woman aged 18-30 years in good health. Sequencing used CD4+ T cells sorted from blood. CDR3 nucleotide sequence: TGTGCCTGGAGGGTGACTAGCGGGAGTTGGGGTACGCAGTATTTT. Amino acid sequence: CAWRVTSGSWGTQYF. The whole variable domain, filled in from reference TRBV30 and TRBJ2-3, reads SQTIHQWPATLVQPVGSPLSLECTVEGTSNPNLYWYRQAAGRGLQLLFYSVGIGQISSEVPQNLSASRPQDRQFILSSKKLLLSDSGFYLCAWRVTSGSWGTQYFGPGTRLTVL.